This passage covers 20 T cell receptor beta chains from one sample sequenced in a study of blood T cell repertoires in COVID-19. Some clones are missing from TCRdb's copy, which holds only in-frame ones; the method was immunoSEQ multiplex PCR. This table has around 250,000 clones, approximately 87% appearing once. The sample taken for sequencing was peripheral blood. These receptors all stem from a man in his fifties or sixties with acute or convalescent COVID-19.

The rearrangement joins TRBV28 to TRBJ1-2; possible D gene TRBD1, 6 bases. V was shortened by 5 bases and J by 9 bases, with 19 bases between the two germline ends. Germline V gene lookup returns CDR1 MDHEN and CDR2 SYDVKM. There are 14 residues in the CDR3. CDR3 DNA sequence: TGTGCCAGCAGTAGGCGCTACAGGGATTCCCGCTACACCTTC. Translated, it gives CASSRRYRDSRYTF.

DNA of the CDR3: TGTGCCAGCACCCAGCACGATCCGCGGGTAGGGGATACGCAGTATTTT. It codes for CASTQHDPRVGDTQYF. J is TRBJ2-3 and V is TRBV28, with D possibly TRBD2 on 5 matching bases. V lost 7 bases, J lost 6 bases, and 23 bases lay in between. This CDR3 has 16 amino acids. Germline CDR1 and CDR2: MDHEN and SYDVKM. Supplemented by reference TRBV28 and TRBJ2-3, the full variable domain reads DVKVTQSSRYLVKRTGEKVFLECVQDMDHENMFWYRQDPGLGLRLIYFSYDVKMKEKGDIPEGYSVSREKKERFSLILESASTNQTSMYLCASTQHDPRVGDTQYFGPGTRLTVL.

J is TRBJ1-2 and V is TRBV19, with TRBD1 matching over 8 bases. V shed 7 bases and J 5 bases; nucleotides not matched to a gene: 12. Per germline, CDR1 LNHDA and CDR2 SQIVND (reference sequence). The CDR3 runs to 15 residues. The chain's CDR3 is CASNPAPGGGYGYTF. The CDR3 DNA is TGTGCCAGTAATCCAGCTCCAGGGGGCGGTTATGGCTACACCTTC.

The sample holds one count of this clone. This chain connects TRBV19 to TRBJ1-1, with D perhaps matching TRBD1 (6 bases). CDR3 size: 14 residues. The germline V gene has CDR1 LNHDA and CDR2 SQIVND (reference sequence). V was clipped by 4 bases and J by 4 bases, with 13 bases between them. In nucleotides, the CDR3 is TGTGCCAGTAGTAACTCTGGGGGCGGCACTGAAGCTTTCTTT. Translation gives CASSNSGGGTEAFF.

The chain uses TRBV28 and TRBJ2-5; 9 bases fit TRBD1. V dropped 2 bases and J dropped 0; count of bases not matched to a gene: 1. The length of the CDR3 is 15 residues. Germline V gene lookup returns CDR1 MDHEN and CDR2 SYDVKM. CDR3 nucleotides: TGTGCCAGCAGTTTAGGGACAGGGCACCAAGAGACCCAGTACTTC. It translates to CASSLGTGHQETQYF.

The chain combines TRBV7-9 with TRBJ1-6; 7 bases map to TRBD1. CDR3 size: 13 residues. Germline assignment: CDR1 SEHNR and CDR2 FQNEAQ (reference sequence). V shed 6 bases and J 11 bases; nucleotides not matched to a gene: 7. The CDR3 spells CASSPRQGPPLHF. CDR3 coding DNA: TGTGCCAGCAGTCCACGACAGGGTCCACCCCTCCACTTT.

The J gene is TRBJ2-3, the V gene TRBV24-1, with TRBD1 matching over 10 bases. Unmatched junction bases numbered 5, after V lost 2 bases and J lost 1 base. CDR1 is KGHDR, CDR2 SFDVKD, per germline. The CDR3 runs 17 residues. CDR3 in DNA: TGTGCCACCAGTGATTGGGGACAGGGGTTGGGCACAGATACGCAGTATTTT. The encoded protein is CATSDWGQGLGTDTQYF.

Only one count was recorded for this clone. The chain carries TRBV28 and TRBJ1-4, with a weak D call TRBD1 (5 bases). Germline V gene sequence: CDR1 MDHEN, CDR2 SYDVKM. V was pared by 3 bases and J by 1 base, with 9 bases between. CDR3 length equals 15 residues. The CDR3 nucleotides are TGTGCCAGCAGTTTGACAGAAGAAACTAATGAAAAACTGTTTTTT. It codes for CASSLTEETNEKLFF. The complete variable domain, with remaining parts taken from reference TRBV28 and TRBJ1-4, reads DVKVTQSSRYLVKRTGEKVFLECVQDMDHENMFWYRQDPGLGLRLIYFSYDVKMKEKGDIPEGYSVSREKKERFSLILESASTNQTSMYLCASSLTEETNEKLFFGSGTQLSVL.

This rearrangement joins TRBV29-1 to TRBJ2-1, with D maybe TRBD2 (6 bases). V lost 4 bases and J lost 2, with 9 bases in between. CDR3 size: 13 residues. Per the germline V gene, CDR1 is SQVTM and CDR2 is ANQGSEA. The CDR3 sequence is CSVGGDTYNEQFF. In DNA, the CDR3 is TGCAGCGTTGGGGGGGATACCTACAATGAGCAGTTCTTC.

The V call is TRBV9, the J call TRBJ2-3; the match to TRBD1 covers 9 bases. The CDR3 runs 16 residues. The ends lost 6 bases at V and 3 bases at J; junction bases unmatched: 11. Germline values: CDR1 SGDLS, CDR2 YYNGEE. CDR3 bases: TGTGCCAGCACCCTAGAGGGACAGGGCTCTACAGATACGCAGTATTTT. Translating it yields CASTLEGQGSTDTQYF.

The genes are TRBV6-4 and TRBJ2-1; 8 nucleotides align to TRBD2. CDR1 is MRHNA and CDR2 is SNTAGT in the germline V gene. The CDR3 sequence is 15 residues long. The V and J ends lost 2 bases and 7 bases, in that order; junction bases with no gene match: 7. CDR3 sequence: CASSDGLAGKNEQFF. The CDR3 nucleotides are TGTGCCAGCAGTGACGGATTAGCGGGAAAGAATGAGCAGTTCTTC.

V is TRBV21-1 and J is TRBJ1-2. TRBV21-1 is recorded as a pseudogene. CDR3 length equals 15 residues. In DNA form, the CDR3 reads TGTGCCAGCAGCAATAAGGAGGTACGGTGGTATGGCTACACCTTC. Its protein is CASSNKEVRWYGYTF.

The chain employs TRBV23-1 and TRBJ2-7; D remains unclear. TRBV23-1 is reported as an ORF; its role is uncertain. This CDR3 is 16 amino acids long. V lost 0 bases and J lost 3, with 15 bases in between. CDR3 loop: CASSQSQPPENYEQYF. The CDR3 region has the DNA TGCGCCAGCAGTCAATCCCAACCCCCCGAGAACTACGAGCAGTACTTC.

The V and J genes are TRBV6-5 and TRBJ1-2, with D perhaps TRBD1 (5 bases). The ends were cut back, 5 bases at V and 4 bases at J, with 17 bases in the middle. The CDR3 has 15 amino acids. The germline V gene encodes CDR1 MNHEY and CDR2 SVGAGI. The CDR3 loop reads CASSTESGAFYGYTF. The CDR3, as DNA: TGTGCCAGCAGTACCGAATCTGGGGCATTCTATGGCTACACCTTC.

This rearrangement joins TRBV6-6 to TRBJ2-7, with 9 bases matching TRBD1. Per the germline V gene, CDR1 is MNHNY and CDR2 is SVGAGI (reference sequence). V lost 4 bases, J lost 6 bases, and 10 bases stayed unmatched. The CDR3 has 15 amino acids. The CDR3 sequence: CASSSSGTGTSEQYF. The CDR3 bases are TGTGCCAGCAGTTCTTCCGGGACAGGGACGTCCGAGCAGTACTTC.

This chain joins TRBV7-2 and TRBJ2-3; tentative D call: TRBD2 (5 bases). CDR3 length: 13 amino acids. The V end lost 3 bases, the J end lost 4 bases, and 8 bases lay between the germline ends. CDR1 is SGHTA, CDR2 FQGNSA, per germline. The CDR3 DNA reads TGTGCCAGCAGCTTCGGGGTGGCAGATACGCAGTATTTT. This codes for CASSFGVADTQYF.

V and J are TRBV7-9 and TRBJ2-1, with unresolved D. Germline V gene data show CDR1 as SEHNR and CDR2 as FQNEAQ (reference sequence). Between the trimmed V and J ends, which lost 4 bases and 5 bases, there was a span of 15 bases. This CDR3 has 15 amino acids. The DNA of the CDR3 is TGTGCCAGCAGCTCGAGACTTGAAGCAAACAATGAGCAGTTCTTC. Residues: CASSSRLEANNEQFF.

V is TRBV10-2 and J is TRBJ2-3, with D uncertain. The CDR3 spans 15 residues. V shed 10 bases and J shed 0 bases, with 17 bases lying between them. Germline V CDR1 and CDR2: WSHSY, SAAADI. In nucleotides, the CDR3 is TGCGCCACCAAACAGATCCAGCTTAGCACAGATACGCAGTATTTT. This gives the protein CATKQIQLSTDTQYF.

The chain uses TRBV5-6 and TRBJ2-1; tentatively, D is TRBD1 (6 bases). Germline V gives CDR1 SGHDT, CDR2 YYEEEE. Trimming removed 0 bases from V and 0 bases from J, with 10 bases in between. The CDR3 length is 16 residues. The CDR3 reads CASSLERTASYNEQFF. The CDR3 DNA reads as TGTGCCAGCAGCTTGGAAAGGACAGCCTCCTACAATGAGCAGTTCTTC.

Regarding this clone: Its ends do not fully match the called genes, so a read error is possible. This sample also contains other DNA sequences that code for the same CDR3. The rearrangement joins TRBV20-1 to TRBJ2-7; D is ambiguous. Germline loops: CDR1 DFQATT, CDR2 SNEGSKA (reference sequence). The CDR3 runs to 11 residues. The CDR3: CSARVSYEQYF. The DNA for the CDR3 is TGCAGTGCCAGAGTCAGCTACGAGCAGTACTTC.